This T cell receptor beta chain originates from a study of cytomegalovirus exposure and HLA in healthy donors. Points from the study as a whole: There were a few CMV-associated chains whose specificity for CMV antigens was confirmed in vitro.

The sample holds a few counts of this clone. Its antigen is not known. Trimming cost V 3 bases and J 3 bases, with 8 bases left between them. CDR3 length: 13 residues. Germline V gives CDR1 MGHRA, CDR2 YSYEKL. The PCR had 60 Vbeta and 13 Jbeta primers. The method was immunoSEQ multiplex PCR; TCRdb's version includes in-frame clones alone and lacks a portion of them. The sample contains roughly 77,000 clones, roughly 9.1% of which appear only once. The TCR originated in a man aged 55 to 70 in good health and CMV-seropositive. Material: PBMCs. The chain is built from TRBV4-1 and TRBJ2-5; maybe TRBD2 (5 bases). This CDR3 reads CASSQGVKETQYF. The DNA of the CDR3 is TGCGCCAGCAGCCAGGGAGTAAAAGAGACCCAGTACTTC.